This T cell receptor beta chain originates from a study of blood T cell repertoires in COVID-19. The overall study: The analysed material was cDNA or gDNA that came from T cells, B-cell-depleted T cells, or PBMCs.

Sequenced by immunoSEQ multiplex PCR; TCRdb stores in-frame clones only, minus some. The table includes 200,000 to 250,000 clones, approximately 85% detected once. This clone came up once. What was sequenced was peripheral blood. The sequence was obtained from an older woman with COVID-19, enrolled during active disease.

CDR3 in amino acids: CASSAGLAGGPYNEQFF. The CDR3 region has the DNA TGTGCCAGCAGCGCCGGACTAGCGGGGGGGCCGTACAATGAGCAGTTCTTC. The chain recombines TRBV9 with TRBJ2-1; 15 bases agree with TRBD2. The CDR3 runs to 17 residues. CDR1 is SGDLS and CDR2 is YYNGEE in the germline V gene. The junction had 5 bases not matched to a gene; V was cut back by 3 bases and J by 4 bases.